This TCR beta chain came from a study of cytomegalovirus exposure and HLA in healthy donors. PCR employed 60 Vbeta and 13 Jbeta primers. Some clones are missing from TCRdb's copy, which holds only in-frame ones; the method was immunoSEQ multiplex PCR. There are 95,000 to 100,000 clones in the sample; 60% to 85% occur only once, and over 9.5% lies in the top ten. From germline, CDR1 is LNHDA and CDR2 SQIVND (reference sequence). The V and J ends lost 8 bases and 6 bases respectively, with 17 bases between them. The CDR3 is 13 residues long. A single count supports this clone. This receptor was obtained from a man aged 45-65 years in good health and CMV-seronegative. The specimen was PBMCs. V is TRBV19 and J is TRBJ2-7; tentative D call: TRBD2 (6 bases). The CDR3 DNA sequence: TGTGCCAGTGGAGGACTCGGGAGAGGCGAGCAGTACTTC. Translating gives CASGGLGRGEQYF.